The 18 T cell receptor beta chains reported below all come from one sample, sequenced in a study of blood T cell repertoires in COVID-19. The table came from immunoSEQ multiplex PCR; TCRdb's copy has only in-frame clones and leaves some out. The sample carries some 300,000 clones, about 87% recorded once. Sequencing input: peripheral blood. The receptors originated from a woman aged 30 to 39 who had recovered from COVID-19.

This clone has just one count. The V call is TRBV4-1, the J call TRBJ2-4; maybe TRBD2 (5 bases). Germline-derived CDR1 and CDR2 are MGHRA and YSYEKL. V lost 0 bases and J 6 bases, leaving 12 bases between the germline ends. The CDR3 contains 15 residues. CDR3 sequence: CASSQERATGNIQYF. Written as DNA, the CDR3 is TGCGCCAGCAGCCAAGAGAGGGCGACTGGAAACATTCAGTACTTC.

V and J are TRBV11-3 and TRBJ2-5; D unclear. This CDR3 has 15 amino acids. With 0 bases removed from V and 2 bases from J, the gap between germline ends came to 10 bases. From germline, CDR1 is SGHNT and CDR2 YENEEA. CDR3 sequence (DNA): TGTGCCAGCAGCTTAGATGGGCAGAAACAAGAGACCCAGTACTTC. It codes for CASSLDGQKQETQYF.

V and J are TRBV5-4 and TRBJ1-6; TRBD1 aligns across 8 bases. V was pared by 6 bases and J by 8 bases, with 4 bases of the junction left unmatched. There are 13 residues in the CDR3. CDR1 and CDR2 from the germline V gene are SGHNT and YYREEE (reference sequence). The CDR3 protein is CASTDRVDSPLHF. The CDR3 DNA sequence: TGTGCCAGCACGGACAGGGTTGATTCACCCCTCCACTTT.

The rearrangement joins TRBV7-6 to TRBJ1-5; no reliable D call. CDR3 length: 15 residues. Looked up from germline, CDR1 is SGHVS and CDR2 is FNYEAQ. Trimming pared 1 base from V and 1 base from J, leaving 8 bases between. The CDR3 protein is CASSLGKRSNQPQHF. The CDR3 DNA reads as TGTGCCAGCAGCTTAGGGAAGAGGAGCAATCAGCCCCAGCATTTT.

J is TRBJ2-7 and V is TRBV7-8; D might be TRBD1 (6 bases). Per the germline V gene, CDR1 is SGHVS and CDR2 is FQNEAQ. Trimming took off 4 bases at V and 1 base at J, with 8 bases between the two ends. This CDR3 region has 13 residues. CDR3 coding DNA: TGTGCCAGCAGCTATGGACAGTCCTACGAGCAGTACTTC. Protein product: CASSYGQSYEQYF.

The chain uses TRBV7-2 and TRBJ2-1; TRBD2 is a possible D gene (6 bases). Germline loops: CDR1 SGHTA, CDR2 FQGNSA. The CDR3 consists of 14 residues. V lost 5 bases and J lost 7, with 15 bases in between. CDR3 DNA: TGTGCCAGCAGCCCAGCTTGGGGGGTGAATGAGCAGTTCTTC. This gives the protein CASSPAWGVNEQFF.

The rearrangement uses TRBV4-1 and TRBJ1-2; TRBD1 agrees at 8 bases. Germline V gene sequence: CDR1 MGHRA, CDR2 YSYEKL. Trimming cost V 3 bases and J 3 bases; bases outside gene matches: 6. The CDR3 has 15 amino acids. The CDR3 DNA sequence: TGCGCCAGCAGCCAGACCGGACAGGGCTACTATGGCTACACCTTC. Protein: CASSQTGQGYYGYTF.

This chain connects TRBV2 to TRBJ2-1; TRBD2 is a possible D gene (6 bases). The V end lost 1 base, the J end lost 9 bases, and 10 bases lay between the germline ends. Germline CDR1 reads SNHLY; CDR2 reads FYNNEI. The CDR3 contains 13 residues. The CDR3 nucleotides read TGTGCCAGCAGTGAAGGGCGGGGTTCTGAGCAGTTCTTC. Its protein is CASSEGRGSEQFF.

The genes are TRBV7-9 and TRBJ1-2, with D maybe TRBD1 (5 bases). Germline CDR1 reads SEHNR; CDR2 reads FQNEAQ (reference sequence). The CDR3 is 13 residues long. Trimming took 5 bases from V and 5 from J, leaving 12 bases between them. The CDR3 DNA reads TGTGCCAGCAGCGGTGGGGCAATTTATGGCTACACCTTC. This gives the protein CASSGGAIYGYTF.

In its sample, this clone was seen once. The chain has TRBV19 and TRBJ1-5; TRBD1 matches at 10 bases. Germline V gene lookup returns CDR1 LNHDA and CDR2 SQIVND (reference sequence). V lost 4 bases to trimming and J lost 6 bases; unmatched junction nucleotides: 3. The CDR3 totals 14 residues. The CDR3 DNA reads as TGTGCCAGTAGTAACCGGGACAGGGGTCAGCCCCAGCATTTT. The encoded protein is CASSNRDRGQPQHF.

The CDR3 DNA follows: TGTGCCAGCAGCTTAGGGGGAGTAGGCTATGGCTACACCTTC. This gives the protein CASSLGGVGYGYTF. The chain recombines TRBV7-8 with TRBJ1-2; unclear D gene. Per germline, CDR1 SGHVS and CDR2 FQNEAQ. V was clipped by 1 base and J by 4 bases, with 10 bases between them. CDR3 length: 14 residues.

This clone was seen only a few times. The CDR3 is CASSLRRGDNEKLFF. The CDR3 bases are TGTGCCAGCAGCTTACGTCGGGGAGATAATGAAAAACTGTTTTTT. The chain couples TRBV7-8 to TRBJ1-4; D is ambiguous. The V and J ends lost 2 bases and 4 bases respectively, with 11 bases between them. Germline values: CDR1 SGHVS, CDR2 FQNEAQ. The CDR3 runs to 15 residues.

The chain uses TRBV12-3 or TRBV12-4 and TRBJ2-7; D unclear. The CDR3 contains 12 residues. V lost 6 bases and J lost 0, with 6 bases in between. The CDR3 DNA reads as TGTGCCAGCAGCACCAGCTCCTACGAGCAGTACTTC. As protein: CASSTSSYEQYF.

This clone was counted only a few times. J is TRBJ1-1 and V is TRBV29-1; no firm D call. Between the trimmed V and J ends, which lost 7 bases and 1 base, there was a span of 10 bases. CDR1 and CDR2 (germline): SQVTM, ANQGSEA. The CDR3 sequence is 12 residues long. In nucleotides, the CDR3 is TGCAGCGGCAGACAACCGAACACTGAAGCTTTCTTT. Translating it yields CSGRQPNTEAFF.

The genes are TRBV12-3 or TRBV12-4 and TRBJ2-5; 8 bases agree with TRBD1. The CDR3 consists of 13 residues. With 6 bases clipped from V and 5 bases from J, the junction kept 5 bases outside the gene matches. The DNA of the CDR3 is TGTGCCAGCAGCAGGACAGGGTCCGAGACCCAGTACTTC. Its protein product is CASSRTGSETQYF.

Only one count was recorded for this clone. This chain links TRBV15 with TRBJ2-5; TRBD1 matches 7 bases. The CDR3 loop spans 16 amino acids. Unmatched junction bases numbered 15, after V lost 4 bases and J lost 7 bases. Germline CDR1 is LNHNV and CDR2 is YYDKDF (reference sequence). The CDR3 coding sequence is TGTGCCACCAGCAAACTAGGGACAGTTCCAACGGGGACCCAGTACTTC. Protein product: CATSKLGTVPTGTQYF.

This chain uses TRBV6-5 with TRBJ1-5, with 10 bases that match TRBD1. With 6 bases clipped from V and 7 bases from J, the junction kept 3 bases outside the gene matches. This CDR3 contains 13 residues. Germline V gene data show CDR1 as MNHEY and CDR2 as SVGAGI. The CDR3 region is CASRGDRGQPQHF. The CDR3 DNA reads TGTGCCAGCAGGGGGGACAGGGGACAGCCCCAGCATTTT.

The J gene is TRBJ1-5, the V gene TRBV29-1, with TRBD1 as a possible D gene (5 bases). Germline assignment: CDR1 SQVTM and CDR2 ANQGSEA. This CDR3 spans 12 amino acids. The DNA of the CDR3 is TGCGCAACAGGTGAGATGGGTCAGCCCCAGCATTTT. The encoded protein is CATGEMGQPQHF.